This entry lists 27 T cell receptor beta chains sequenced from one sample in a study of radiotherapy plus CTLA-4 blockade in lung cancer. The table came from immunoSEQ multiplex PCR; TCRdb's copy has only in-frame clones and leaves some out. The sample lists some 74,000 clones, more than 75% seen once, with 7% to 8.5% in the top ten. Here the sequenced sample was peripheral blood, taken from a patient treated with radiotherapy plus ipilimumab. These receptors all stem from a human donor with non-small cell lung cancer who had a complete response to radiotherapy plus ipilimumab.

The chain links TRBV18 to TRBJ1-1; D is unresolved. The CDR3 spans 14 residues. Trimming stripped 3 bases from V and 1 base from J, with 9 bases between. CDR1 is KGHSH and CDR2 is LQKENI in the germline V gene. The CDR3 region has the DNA TGTGCCAGCTCACCTTATATTGGGAACACTGAAGCTTTCTTT. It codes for CASSPYIGNTEAFF.

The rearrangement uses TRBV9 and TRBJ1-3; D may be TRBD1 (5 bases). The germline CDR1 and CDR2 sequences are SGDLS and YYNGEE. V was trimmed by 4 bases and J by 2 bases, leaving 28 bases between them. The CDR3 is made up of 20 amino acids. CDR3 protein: CASSPRESGLMGFPGNTIYF. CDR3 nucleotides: TGTGCCAGCAGCCCGAGAGAGTCAGGGCTAATGGGATTCCCTGGAAACACCATATATTTT.

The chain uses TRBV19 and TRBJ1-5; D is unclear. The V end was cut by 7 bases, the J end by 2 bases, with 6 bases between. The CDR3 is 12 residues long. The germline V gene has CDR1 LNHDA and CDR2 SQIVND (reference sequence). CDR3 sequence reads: CASTWGNQPQHF. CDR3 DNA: TGTGCCAGTACATGGGGCAATCAGCCCCAGCATTTT.

Here the CDR3 reads CASSGRTSGSEQFF. CDR3 DNA: TGTGCCAGCAGTGGTCGGACTAGCGGGAGTGAGCAGTTCTTC. The V and J genes are TRBV2 and TRBJ2-1; 13 bases line up with TRBD2. Trimming removed 4 bases from V and 9 bases from J; junction bases left unmatched: 3. Germline V gene data show CDR1 as SNHLY and CDR2 as FYNNEI. The CDR3 runs to 14 residues. Full variable domain (remainder filled in from reference TRBV2 and TRBJ2-1): EPEVTQTPSHQVTQMGQEVILRCVPISNHLYFYWYRQILGQKVEFLVSFYNNEISEKSEIFDDQFSVERPDGSNFTLKIRSTKLEDSAMYFCASSGRTSGSEQFFGPGTRLTVL.

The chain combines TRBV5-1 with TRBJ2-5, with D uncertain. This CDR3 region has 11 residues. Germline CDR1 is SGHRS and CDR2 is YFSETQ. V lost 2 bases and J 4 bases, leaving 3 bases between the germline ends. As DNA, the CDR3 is TGCGCCAGCAGCTTCGGAGAGACCCAGTACTTC. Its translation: CASSFGETQYF.

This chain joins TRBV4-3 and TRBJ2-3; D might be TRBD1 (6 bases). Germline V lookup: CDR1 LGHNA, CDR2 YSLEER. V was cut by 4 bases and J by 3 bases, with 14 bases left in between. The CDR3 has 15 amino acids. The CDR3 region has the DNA TGCGCCAGCAGCCGTCCCCACAGGGTAACAGATACGCAGTATTTT. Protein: CASSRPHRVTDTQYF.

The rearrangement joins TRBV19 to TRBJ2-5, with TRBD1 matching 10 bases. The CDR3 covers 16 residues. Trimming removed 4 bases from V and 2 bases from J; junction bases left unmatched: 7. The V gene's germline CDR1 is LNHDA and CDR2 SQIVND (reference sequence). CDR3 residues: CASSRQGARGQETQYF. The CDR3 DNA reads TGTGCCAGTAGTAGACAGGGGGCGCGAGGGCAAGAGACCCAGTACTTC. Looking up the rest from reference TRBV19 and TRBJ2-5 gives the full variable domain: DGGITQSPKYLFRKEGQNVTLSCEQNLNHDAMYWYRQDPGQGLRLIYYSQIVNDFQKGDIAEGYSVSREKKESFPLTVTSAQKNPTAFYLCASSRQGARGQETQYFGPGTRLLVL.

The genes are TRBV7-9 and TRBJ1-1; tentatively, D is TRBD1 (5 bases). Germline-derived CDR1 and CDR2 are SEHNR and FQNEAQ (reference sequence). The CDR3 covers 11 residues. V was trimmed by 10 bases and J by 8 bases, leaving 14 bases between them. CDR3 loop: CATDSRGEAFF. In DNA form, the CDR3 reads TGTGCCACCGACAGCCGGGGAGAAGCTTTCTTT. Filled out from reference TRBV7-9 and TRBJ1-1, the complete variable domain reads DTGVSQNPRHKITKRGQNVTFRCDPISEHNRLYWYRQTLGQGPEFLTYFQNEAQLEKSRLLSDRFSAERPKGSFSTLEIQRTEQGDSAMYLCATDSRGEAFFGQGTRLTVV.

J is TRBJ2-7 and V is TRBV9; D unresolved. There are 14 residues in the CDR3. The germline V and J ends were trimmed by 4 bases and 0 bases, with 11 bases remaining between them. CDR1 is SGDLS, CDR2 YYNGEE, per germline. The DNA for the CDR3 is TGTGCCAGCAGCTCCCTGGGCGACTCCTACGAGCAGTACTTC. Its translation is CASSSLGDSYEQYF.

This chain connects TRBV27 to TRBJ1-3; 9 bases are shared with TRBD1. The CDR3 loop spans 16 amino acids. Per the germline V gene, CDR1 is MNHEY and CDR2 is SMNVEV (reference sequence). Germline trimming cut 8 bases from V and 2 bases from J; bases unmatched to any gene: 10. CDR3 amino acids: CASPIRDRVTGNTIYF. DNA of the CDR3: TGTGCCAGCCCAATACGGGACAGGGTAACTGGAAACACCATATATTTT.

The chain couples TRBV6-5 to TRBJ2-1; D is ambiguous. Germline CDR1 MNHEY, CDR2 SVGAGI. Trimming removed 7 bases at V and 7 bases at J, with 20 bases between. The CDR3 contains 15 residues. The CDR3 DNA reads TGTGCCAGCACACGAGGCTCCCTCGGGCAGAATGAGCAGTTCTTC. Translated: CASTRGSLGQNEQFF.

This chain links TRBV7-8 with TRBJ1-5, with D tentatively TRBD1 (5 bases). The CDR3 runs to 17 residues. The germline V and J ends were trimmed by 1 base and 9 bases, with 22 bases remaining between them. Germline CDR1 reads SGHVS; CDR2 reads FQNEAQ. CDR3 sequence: CASSLVSRVGQVGPQHF. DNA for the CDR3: TGTGCCAGCAGCTTAGTTAGCAGAGTGGGGCAAGTAGGGCCCCAGCATTTT.

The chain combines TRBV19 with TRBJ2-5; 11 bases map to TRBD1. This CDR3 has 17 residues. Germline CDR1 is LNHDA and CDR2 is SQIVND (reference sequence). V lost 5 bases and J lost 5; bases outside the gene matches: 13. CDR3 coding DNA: TGTGCCAGTAGTCCCGGGGACAGGGGGATTCTTACGGAGACCCAGTACTTC. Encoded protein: CASSPGDRGILTETQYF.

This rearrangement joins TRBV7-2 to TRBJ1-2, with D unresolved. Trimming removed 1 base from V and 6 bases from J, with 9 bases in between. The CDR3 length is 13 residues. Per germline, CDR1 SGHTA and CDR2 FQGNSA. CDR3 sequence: CASSLGGRDGYTF. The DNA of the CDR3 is TGTGCCAGCAGCTTAGGTGGGAGAGATGGCTACACCTTC.

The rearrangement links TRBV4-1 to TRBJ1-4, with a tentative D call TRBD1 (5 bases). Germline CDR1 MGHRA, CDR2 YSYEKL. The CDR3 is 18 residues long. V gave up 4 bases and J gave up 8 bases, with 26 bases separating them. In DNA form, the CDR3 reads TGCGCCAGCAGCCCCTCGTCCCGGGACGGCGTAAAGGGAGAAAAACTGTTTTTT. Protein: CASSPSSRDGVKGEKLFF.

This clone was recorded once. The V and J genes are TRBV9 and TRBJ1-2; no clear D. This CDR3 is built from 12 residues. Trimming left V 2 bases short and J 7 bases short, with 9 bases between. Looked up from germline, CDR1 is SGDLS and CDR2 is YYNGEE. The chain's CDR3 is CASSVSDFGYTF. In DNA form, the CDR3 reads TGTGCCAGCAGCGTTTCGGATTTTGGCTACACCTTC.

The CDR3 sequence is CASSFPQVILSYEQYV. DNA of the CDR3: TGTGCCAGCAGCTTCCCTCAGGTGATCCTCTCCTACGAGCAGTACGTC. The rearrangement uses TRBV7-2 and TRBJ2-7, with D unclear. The length of the CDR3 is 16 residues. Germline values: CDR1 SGHTA, CDR2 FQGNSA. The V end lost 3 bases, the J end lost 0 bases, and 15 bases lay between the germline ends.

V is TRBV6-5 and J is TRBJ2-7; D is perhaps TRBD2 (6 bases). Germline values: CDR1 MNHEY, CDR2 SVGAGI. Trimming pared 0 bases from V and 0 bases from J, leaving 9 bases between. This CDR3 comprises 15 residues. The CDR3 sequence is CASSYSTGGSYEQYF. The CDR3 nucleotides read TGTGCCAGCAGTTACTCGACCGGGGGCTCCTACGAGCAGTACTTC.

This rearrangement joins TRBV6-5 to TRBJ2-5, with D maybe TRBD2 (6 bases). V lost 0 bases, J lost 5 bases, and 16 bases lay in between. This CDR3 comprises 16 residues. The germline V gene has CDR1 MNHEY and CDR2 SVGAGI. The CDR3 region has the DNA TGTGCCAGCAGTTACTCCCCCCAAACTAGCCCGGAGACCCAGTACTTC. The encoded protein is CASSYSPQTSPETQYF.

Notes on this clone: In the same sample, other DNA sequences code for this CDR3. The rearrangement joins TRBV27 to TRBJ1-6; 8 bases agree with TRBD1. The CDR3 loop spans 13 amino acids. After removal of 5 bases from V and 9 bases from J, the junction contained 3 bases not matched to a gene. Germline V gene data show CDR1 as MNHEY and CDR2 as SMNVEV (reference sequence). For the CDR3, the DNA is TGTGCCAGCAGTGACAGGGGTGTTTCACCCCTCCACTTT. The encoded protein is CASSDRGVSPLHF.

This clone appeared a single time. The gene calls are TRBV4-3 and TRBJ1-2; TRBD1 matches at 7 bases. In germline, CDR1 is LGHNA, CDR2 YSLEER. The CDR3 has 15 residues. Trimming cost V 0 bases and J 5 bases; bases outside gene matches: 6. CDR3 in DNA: TGCGCCAGCAGCCAAGATACGGGACAGACGTATGGCTACACCTTC. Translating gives CASSQDTGQTYGYTF.

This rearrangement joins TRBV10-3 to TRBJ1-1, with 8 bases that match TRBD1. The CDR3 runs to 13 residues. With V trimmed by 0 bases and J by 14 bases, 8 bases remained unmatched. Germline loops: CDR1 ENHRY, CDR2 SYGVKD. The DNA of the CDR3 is TGTGCCATCAGTGAGTCGCGGACAGGGAAGTACTTCTTT. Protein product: CAISESRTGKYFF.

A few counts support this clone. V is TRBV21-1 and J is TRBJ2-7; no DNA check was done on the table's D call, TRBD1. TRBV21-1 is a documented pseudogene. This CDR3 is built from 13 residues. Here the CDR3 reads CASSRRQGSYPYV. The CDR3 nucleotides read TGTGCCAGCAGCAGACGACAGGGAAGTTATCCGTACGTC.

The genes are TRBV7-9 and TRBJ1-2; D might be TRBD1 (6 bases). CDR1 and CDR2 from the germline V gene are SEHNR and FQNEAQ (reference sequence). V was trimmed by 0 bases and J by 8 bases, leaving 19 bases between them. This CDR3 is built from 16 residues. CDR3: CASSLASVGGRQGYTF. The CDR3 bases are TGTGCCAGCAGCTTAGCCTCCGTCGGGGGGCGGCAGGGCTACACCTTC.

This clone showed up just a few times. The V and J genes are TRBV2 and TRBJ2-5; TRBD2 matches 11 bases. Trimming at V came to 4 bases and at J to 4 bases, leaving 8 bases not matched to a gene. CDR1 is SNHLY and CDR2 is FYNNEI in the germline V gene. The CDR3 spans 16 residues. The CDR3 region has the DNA TGTGCCAGCAGTGTGGGGCTAGCGGGGGGAGGAGAGACCCAGTACTTC. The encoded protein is CASSVGLAGGGETQYF.

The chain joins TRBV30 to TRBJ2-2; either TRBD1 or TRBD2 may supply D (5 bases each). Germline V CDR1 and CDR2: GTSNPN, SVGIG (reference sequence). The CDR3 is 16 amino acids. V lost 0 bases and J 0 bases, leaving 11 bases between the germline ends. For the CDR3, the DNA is TGTGCCTGGAGTGTACGAGGGACGACGAACACCGGGGAGCTGTTTTTT. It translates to CAWSVRGTTNTGELFF.

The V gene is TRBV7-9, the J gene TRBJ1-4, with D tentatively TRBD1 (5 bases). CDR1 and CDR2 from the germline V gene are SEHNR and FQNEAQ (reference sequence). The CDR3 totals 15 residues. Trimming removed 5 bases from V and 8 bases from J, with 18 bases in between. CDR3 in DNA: TGTGCCAGCAGCCCTCAGGGCCAGTTTGGGGAAAAACTGTTTTTT. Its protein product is CASSPQGQFGEKLFF.